This paragraph covers one T cell receptor (beta chain) sequence. The sample originates from a study of blood T cell repertoires in COVID-19. Study summary: The United States, Italy and Spain supplied acute and convalescent COVID-19 samples. In each case, the material was cDNA or gDNA derived from T cells, B-cell-depleted T cells, or PBMCs.

CDR3 length: 17 amino acids. Using immunoSEQ multiplex PCR, the repertoire was profiled, and TCRdb retains in-frame clones only, with some absent. The table shows over 450,000 clones, with 89% occurring only once. Seattle patients were enrolled during active infection and followed longitudinally. The chain couples TRBV21-1 to TRBJ1-3; TRBD1 reflects the table's D call only, with no check against the DNA. TRBV21-1 has pseudogene status. Sequenced material: peripheral blood. This TCR came from a young man with COVID-19, enrolled during active disease. The CDR3, as DNA: TGTGCCAGCAGCGGACAGGGACAGCCTCAATCTGGAAACACCATATATTTT. Translation gives CASSGQGQPQSGNTIYF.